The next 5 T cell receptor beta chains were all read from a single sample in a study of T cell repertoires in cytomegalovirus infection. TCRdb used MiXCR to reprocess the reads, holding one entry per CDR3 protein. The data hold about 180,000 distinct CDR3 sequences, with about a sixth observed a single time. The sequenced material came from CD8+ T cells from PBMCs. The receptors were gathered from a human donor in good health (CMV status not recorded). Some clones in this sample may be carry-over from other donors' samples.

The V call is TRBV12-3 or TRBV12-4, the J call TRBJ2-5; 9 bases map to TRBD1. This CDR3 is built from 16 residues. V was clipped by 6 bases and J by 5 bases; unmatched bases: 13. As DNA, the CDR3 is TGTGCCAGCAGCTGGGACAGGGAAGGGGACGCGGAGACCCAGTACTTC. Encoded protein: CASSWDREGDAETQYF.

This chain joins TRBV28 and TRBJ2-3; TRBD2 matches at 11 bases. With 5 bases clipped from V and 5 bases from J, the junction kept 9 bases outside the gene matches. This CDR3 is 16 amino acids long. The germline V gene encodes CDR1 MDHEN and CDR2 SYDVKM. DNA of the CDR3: TGTGCCAGCAGTCCCGTAGCGGGGGGGCTGGGAGATACGCAGTATTTT. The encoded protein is CASSPVAGGLGDTQYF.

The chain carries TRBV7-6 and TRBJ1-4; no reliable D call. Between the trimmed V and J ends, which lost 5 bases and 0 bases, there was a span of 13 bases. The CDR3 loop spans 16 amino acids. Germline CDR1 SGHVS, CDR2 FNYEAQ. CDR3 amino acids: CASSRWSQSTNEKLFF. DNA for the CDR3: TGTGCCAGCAGCCGCTGGTCACAGTCAACTAATGAAAAACTGTTTTTT.

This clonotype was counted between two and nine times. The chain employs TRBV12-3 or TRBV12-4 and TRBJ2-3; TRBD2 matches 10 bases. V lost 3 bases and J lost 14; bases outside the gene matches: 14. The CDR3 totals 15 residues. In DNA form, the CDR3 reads TGTGCCAGCAGTTTGGTAGGGCTAGCGGGGGCCGTCAGGTATTTT. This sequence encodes CASSLVGLAGAVRYF.

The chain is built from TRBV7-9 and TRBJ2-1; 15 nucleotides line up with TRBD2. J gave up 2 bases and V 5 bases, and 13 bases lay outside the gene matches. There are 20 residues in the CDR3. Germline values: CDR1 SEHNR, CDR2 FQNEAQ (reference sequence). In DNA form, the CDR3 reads TGTGCCAGCAGCGGACATGGACTAGCGGGGGGGTCCCGCACCTACAATGAGCAGTTCTTC. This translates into CASSGHGLAGGSRTYNEQFF.